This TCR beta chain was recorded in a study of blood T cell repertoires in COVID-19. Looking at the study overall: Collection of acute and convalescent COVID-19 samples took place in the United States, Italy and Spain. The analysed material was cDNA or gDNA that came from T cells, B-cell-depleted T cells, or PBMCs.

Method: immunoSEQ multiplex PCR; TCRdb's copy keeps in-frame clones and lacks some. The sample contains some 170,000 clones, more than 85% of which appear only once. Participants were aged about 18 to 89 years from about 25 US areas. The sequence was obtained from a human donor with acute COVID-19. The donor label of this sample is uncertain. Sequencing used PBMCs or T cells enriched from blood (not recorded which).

The CDR3 loop is CASSTQGQGERAFF. The CDR3 DNA follows: TGTGCCAGTAGTACCCAGGGACAGGGGGAAAGAGCTTTCTTT. This chain joins TRBV19 and TRBJ1-1, with 11 bases identical to TRBD1. Germline assignment: CDR1 LNHDA and CDR2 SQIVND (reference sequence). The CDR3 has 14 residues. Trimming took 4 bases from V and 10 from J; bases not matched to a gene: 8.